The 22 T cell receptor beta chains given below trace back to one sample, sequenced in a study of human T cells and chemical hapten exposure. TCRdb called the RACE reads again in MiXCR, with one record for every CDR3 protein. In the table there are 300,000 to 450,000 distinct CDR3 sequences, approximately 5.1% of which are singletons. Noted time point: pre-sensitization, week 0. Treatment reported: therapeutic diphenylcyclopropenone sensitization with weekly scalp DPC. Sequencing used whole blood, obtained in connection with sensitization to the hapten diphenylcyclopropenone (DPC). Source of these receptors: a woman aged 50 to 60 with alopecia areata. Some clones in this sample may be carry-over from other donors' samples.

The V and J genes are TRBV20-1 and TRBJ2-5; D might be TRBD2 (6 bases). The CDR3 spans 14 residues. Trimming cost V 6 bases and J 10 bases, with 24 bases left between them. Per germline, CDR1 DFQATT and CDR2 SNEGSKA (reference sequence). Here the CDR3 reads CSARSRPGSGGQYF. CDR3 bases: TGCAGTGCACGATCCCGACCGGGGTCCGGGGGCCAGTACTTC.

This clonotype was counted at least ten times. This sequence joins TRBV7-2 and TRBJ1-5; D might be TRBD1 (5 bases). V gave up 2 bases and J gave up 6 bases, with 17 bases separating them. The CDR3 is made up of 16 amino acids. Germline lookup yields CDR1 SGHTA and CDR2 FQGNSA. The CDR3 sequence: CASSLNAARAGQPQHF. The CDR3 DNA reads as TGTGCCAGCAGCTTAAATGCCGCCAGGGCTGGTCAGCCCCAGCATTTT.

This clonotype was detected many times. This chain's CDR3 is CASSTDLGPAKNIQYF. The CDR3 DNA reads as TGTGCCAGCAGCACGGACCTCGGTCCCGCCAAAAACATTCAGTACTTC. The chain has TRBV11-2 and TRBJ2-4; D call uncertain. This CDR3 region has 16 residues. Trimming pared 5 bases from V and 1 base from J, leaving 15 bases between. Germline V gene data show CDR1 as SGHAT and CDR2 as FQNNGV.

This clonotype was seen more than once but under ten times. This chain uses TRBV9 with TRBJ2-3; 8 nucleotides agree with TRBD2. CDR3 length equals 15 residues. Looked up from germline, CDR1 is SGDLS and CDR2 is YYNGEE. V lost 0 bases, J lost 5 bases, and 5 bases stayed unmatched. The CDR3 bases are TGTGCCAGCAGCGTAGGACCGGGAGGGGTAGATACGCAGTATTTT. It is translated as CASSVGPGGVDTQYF.

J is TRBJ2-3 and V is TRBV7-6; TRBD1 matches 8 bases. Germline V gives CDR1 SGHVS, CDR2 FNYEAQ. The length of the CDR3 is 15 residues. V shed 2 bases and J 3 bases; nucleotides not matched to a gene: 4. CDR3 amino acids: CASSLSRGRTDTQYF. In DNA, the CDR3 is TGTGCCAGCAGCTTATCCAGGGGGCGGACAGATACGCAGTATTTT.

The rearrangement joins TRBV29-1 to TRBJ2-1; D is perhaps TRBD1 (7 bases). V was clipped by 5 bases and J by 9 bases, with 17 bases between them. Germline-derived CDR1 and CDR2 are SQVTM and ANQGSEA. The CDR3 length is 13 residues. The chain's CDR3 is CSVKEGATSEQFF. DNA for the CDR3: TGCAGCGTTAAGGAGGGGGCAACAAGTGAGCAGTTCTTC.

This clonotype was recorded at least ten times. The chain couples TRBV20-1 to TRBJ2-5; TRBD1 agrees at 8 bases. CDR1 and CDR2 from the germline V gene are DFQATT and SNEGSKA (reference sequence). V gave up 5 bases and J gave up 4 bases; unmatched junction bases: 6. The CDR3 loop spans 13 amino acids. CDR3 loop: CSAGARGRETQYF. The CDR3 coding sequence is TGCAGTGCTGGAGCCAGGGGGCGAGAGACCCAGTACTTC.

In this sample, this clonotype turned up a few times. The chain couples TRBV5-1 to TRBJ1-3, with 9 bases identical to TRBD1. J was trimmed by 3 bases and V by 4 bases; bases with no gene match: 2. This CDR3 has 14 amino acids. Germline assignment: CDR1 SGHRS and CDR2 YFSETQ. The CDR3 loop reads CASSGTGYGNTIYF. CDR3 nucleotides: TGCGCCAGCAGCGGGACAGGGTATGGAAACACCATATATTTT.

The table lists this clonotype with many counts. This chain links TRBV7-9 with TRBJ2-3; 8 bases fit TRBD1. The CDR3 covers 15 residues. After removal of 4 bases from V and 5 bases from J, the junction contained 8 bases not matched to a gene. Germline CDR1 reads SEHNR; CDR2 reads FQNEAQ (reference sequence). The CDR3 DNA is TGTGCCAGCAGCTCCTCTGGCAGGGGGCTAGATACGCAGTATTTT. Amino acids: CASSSSGRGLDTQYF. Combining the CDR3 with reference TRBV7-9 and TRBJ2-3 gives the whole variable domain DTGVSQNPRHKITKRGQNVTFRCDPISEHNRLYWYRQTLGQGPEFLTYFQNEAQLEKSRLLSDRFSAERPKGSFSTLEIQRTEQGDSAMYLCASSSSGRGLDTQYFGPGTRLTVL.

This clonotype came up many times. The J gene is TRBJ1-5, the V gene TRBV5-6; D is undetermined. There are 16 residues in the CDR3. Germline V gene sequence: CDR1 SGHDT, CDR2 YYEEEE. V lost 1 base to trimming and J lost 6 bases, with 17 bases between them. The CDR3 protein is CASSLRSGGVTQPQHF. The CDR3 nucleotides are TGTGCCAGCAGCTTGAGGTCCGGTGGGGTCACTCAGCCCCAGCATTTT.

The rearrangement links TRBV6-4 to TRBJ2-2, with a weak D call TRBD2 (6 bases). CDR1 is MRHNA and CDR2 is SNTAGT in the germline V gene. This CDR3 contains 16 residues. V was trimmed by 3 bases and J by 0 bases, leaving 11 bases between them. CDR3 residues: CASSEIPGANTGELFF. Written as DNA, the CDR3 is TGTGCCAGCAGTGAAATACCGGGAGCGAACACCGGGGAGCTGTTTTTT.

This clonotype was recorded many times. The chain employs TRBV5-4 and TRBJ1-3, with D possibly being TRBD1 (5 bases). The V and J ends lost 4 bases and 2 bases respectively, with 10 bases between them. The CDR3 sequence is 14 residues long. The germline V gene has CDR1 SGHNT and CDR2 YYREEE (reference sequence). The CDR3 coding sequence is TGTGCCAGCAGCCCAGGGCAGGCTGGAAACACCATATATTTT. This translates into CASSPGQAGNTIYF.

In nucleotides, the CDR3 is TGCAGTGCCGACCCGACGGACGCCGGCTCCTACGAGCAGTACTTC. The encoded protein is CSADPTDAGSYEQYF. The chain is built from TRBV20-1 and TRBJ2-7; unclear D gene. This CDR3 spans 15 amino acids. Between the trimmed V and J ends, which lost 6 bases and 0 bases, there was a span of 18 bases. Germline V gene lookup returns CDR1 DFQATT and CDR2 SNEGSKA (reference sequence).

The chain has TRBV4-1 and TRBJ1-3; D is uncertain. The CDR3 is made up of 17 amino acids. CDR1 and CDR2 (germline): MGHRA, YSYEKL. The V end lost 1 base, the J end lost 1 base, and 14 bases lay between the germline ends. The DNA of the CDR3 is TGCGCCAGCAGCCAAGTTATTGTTTGGGGATCTGGAAACACCATATATTTT. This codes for CASSQVIVWGSGNTIYF.

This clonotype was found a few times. DNA of the CDR3: TGCGCCAGCAGCCAAGATTTACTTGCTGAAGCTTTCTTT. Translation: CASSQDLLAEAFF. The chain uses TRBV4-1 and TRBJ1-1; the D is unclear. V lost 0 bases, J lost 6 bases, and 8 bases lay in between. The CDR3 sequence is 13 residues long. Germline V gene lookup returns CDR1 MGHRA and CDR2 YSYEKL.

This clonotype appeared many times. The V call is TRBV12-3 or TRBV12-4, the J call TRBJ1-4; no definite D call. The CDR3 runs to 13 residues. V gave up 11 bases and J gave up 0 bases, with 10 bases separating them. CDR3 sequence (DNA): TGTGCCTCCCGGCTCGCAACTAATGAAAAACTGTTTTTT. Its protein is CASRLATNEKLFF.

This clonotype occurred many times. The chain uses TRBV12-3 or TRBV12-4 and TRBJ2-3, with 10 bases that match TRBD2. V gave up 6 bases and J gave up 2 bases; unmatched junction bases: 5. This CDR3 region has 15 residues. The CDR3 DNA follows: TGTGCCAGCAGCCCTCTAGCGGGAGACACAGATACGCAGTATTTT. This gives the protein CASSPLAGDTDTQYF.

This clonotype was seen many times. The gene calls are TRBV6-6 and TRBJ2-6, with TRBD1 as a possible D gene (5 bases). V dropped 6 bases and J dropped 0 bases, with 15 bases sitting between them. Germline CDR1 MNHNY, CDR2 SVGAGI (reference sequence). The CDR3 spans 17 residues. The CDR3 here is CASSKDRGSSGANVLTF. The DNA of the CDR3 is TGTGCCAGCAGCAAAGACAGAGGAAGCTCTGGGGCCAACGTCCTGACTTTC.

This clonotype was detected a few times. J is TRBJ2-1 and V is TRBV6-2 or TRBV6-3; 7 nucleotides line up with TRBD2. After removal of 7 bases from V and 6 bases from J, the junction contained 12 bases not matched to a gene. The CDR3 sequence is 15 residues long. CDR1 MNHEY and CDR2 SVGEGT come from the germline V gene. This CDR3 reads CASTPEVAGLNEQFF. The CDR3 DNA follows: TGTGCCAGCACCCCAGAAGTAGCGGGTCTCAATGAGCAGTTCTTC.

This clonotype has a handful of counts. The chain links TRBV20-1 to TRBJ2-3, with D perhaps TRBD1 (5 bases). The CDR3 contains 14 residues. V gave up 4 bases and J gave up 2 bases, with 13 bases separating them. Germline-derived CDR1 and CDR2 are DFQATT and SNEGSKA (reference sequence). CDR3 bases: TGCAGTGCTACTTCAGGGTTCTACACAGATACGCAGTATTTT. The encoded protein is CSATSGFYTDTQYF.

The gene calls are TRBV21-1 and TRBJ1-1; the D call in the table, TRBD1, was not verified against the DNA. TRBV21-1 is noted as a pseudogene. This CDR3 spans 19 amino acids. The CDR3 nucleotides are TGTGCCAGCAGCAAAAGAAGGGGGCTGACACCTTACCGGAACACTGAAGCTTTCTTT. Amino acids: CASSKRRGLTPYRNTEAFF.

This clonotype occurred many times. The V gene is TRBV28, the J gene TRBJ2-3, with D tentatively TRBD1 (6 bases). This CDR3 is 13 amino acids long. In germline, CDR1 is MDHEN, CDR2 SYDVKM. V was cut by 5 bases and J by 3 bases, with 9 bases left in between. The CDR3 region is CASSPDRTDTQYF. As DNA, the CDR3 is TGTGCCAGCAGTCCCGACAGGACAGATACGCAGTATTTT.